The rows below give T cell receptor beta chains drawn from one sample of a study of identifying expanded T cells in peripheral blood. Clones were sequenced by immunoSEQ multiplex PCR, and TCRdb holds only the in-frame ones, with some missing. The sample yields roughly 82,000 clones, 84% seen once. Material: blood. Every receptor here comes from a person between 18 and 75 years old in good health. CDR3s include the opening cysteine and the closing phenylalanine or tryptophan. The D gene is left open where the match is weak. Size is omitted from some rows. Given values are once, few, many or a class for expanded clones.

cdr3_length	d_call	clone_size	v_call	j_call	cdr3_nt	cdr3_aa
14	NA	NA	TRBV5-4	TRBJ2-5	TGTGCCAGCAGCTTGTTTTCCGGGTGGGAGACCCAGTACTTC	CASSLFSGWETQYF
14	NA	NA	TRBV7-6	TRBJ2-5	TGTGCCAGCAGCTCTCTAGCGCCAAGGGAGACCCAGTACTTC	CASSSLAPRETQYF
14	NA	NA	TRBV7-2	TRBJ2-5	TGTGCCAGCAGCCCAGACGACACTGGCGAGACCCAGTACTTC	CASSPDDTGETQYF
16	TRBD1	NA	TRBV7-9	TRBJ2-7	TGTGCCAGCAGCACACCACAGGGGAACCTACTGTACGAGCAGTACTTC	CASSTPQGNLLYEQYF
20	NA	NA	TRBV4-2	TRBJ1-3	TGTGCCAGCAGCCAAGGGGGGGGCCGGGACATGTTCTTCTCTGGAAACACCATATATTTT	CASSQGGGRDMFFSGNTIYF
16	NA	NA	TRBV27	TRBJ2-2	TGTGCCAGCAGTTGGGGAGCGGTCGCGAACACCGGGGAGCTGTTTTTT	CASSWGAVANTGELFF
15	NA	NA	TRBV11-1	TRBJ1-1	TGTGCCAGCAGCGAGGGGGGCAGTAAGAACACTGAAGCTTTCTTT	CASSEGGSKNTEAFF
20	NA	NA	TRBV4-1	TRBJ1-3	TGCGCCAGCAGGAAGGGGTCTTCGCAGGCTCCTTACGGAGATGGAAACACCATATATTTT	CASRKGSSQAPYGDGNTIYF
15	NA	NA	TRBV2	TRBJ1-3	TGTGCCAGCAGACTAGACACGAGCTCTGGAAACACCATATATTTT	CASRLDTSSGNTIYF
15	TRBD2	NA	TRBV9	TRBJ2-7	TGTGCCAGCAGCGTAGCGGCTAGCGGGACCTACGAGCAGTACTTC	CASSVAASGTYEQYF
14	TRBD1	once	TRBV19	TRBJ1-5	TGTGCCAGTAGGATGACAGGGAGAGATCAGCCCCAGCATTTT	CASRMTGRDQPQHF
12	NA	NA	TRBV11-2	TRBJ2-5	TGTGCCAGCAGCTTAAACCGGGAGACCCAGTACTTC	CASSLNRETQYF
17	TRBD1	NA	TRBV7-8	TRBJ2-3	TGTGCCAGCAGCTCGCCGGACAGGGCCCCTCGCACAGATACGCAGTATTTT	CASSSPDRAPRTDTQYF
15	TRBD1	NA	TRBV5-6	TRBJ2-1	TGTGCCAGCAGCTGGCCTGGGACAGGGGACGGTGAGCAGTTCTTC	CASSWPGTGDGEQFF
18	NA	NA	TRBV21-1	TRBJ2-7	TGTGCCAGCAGCAAAGCGCCCCCAAAGCGATTAAGGAATGCAGAGCAGTACTTC	CASSKAPPKRLRNAEQYF
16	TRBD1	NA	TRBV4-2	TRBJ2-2	TGTGCCAGCAGCCCTGGGATGGGACAGAGGACCGGGGAGCTGTTTTTT	CASSPGMGQRTGELFF
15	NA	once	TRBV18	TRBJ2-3	TGTGCCAGCCGCCCCCTTTCCGCGGGCACAGATACGCAGTATTTT	CASRPLSAGTDTQYF
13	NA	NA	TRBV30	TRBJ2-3	TGTGCCTGGCTGGTGGATAGCACAGATACGCAGTATTTT	CAWLVDSTDTQYF
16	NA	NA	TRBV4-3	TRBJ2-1	TGCGCCAGCAGCCAAGATGGGCAGGGCTCTCACAATGAGCAGTTCTTC	CASSQDGQGSHNEQFF
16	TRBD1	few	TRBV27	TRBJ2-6	TGTGCCAGCAGTATGACAGGGGTCTCTGGGGCCAACGTCCTGACTTTC	CASSMTGVSGANVLTF
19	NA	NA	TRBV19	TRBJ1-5	TGTGCCAGTAGTATCTCCCTGGTGGTACAGGGCTATAGCAATCAGCCCCAGCATTTT	CASSISLVVQGYSNQPQHF
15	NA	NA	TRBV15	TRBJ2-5	TGTGCCACCAGCAGAGATCGGGCGGGGCAAGAGACCCAGTACTTC	CATSRDRAGQETQYF
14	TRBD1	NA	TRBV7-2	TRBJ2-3	TGTGCCAGCAGCTTTAAGACAGGGGCAGATACGCAGTATTTT	CASSFKTGADTQYF
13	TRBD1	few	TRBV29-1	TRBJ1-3	TGCAGCGTTGCAGGGGGTTCTGGAAACACCATATATTTT	CSVAGGSGNTIYF
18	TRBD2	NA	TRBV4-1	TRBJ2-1	TGCGCCAGCAGCCTTCGACTAGCGGGAGGGAGCGACTACAATGAGCAGTTCTTC	CASSLRLAGGSDYNEQFF
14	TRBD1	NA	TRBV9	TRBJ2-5	TGTGCCAGCAGCGTAGGGACAGGGGGAGGACGGCAGTACTTC	CASSVGTGGGRQYF
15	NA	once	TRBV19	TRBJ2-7	TGTGCCAGTAGTATTTCTCCAGTCGGTGCCTACGAGCAGTACTTC	CASSISPVGAYEQYF
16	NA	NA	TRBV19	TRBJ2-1	TGTGCCAGTGTTCGGGATCCCGCTAACTCCTACAATGAGCAGTTCTTC	CASVRDPANSYNEQFF
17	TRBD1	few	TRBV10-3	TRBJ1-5	TGTGCCATCAGTGAGTCCATTTTGGGGACAGTCAATCAGCCCCAGCATTTT	CAISESILGTVNQPQHF
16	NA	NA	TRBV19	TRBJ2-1	TGTGCCAGCCTAGGTCAGGGGATCCCTCCCTACAATGAGCAGTTCTTC	CASLGQGIPPYNEQFF
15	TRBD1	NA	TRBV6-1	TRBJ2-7	TGTGCCAGCAGCATCACTGACAGGGACATCTACGAGCAGTACTTC	CASSITDRDIYEQYF
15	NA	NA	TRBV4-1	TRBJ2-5	TGCGCCAGCAGCCAAGATCAGACAGCTCAAGAGACCCAGTACTTC	CASSQDQTAQETQYF
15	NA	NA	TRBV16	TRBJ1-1	TGTGCCAGCAGCCAATCGGGCAGTTTGAACACTGAAGCTTTCTTT	CASSQSGSLNTEAFF
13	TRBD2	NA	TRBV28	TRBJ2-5	TGTGCCAGCAGTCCGGGAGGGCGCGAGACCCAGTACTTC	CASSPGGRETQYF
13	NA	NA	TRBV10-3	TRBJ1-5	TGTGCCATCAGGATAGACCAGAATCAGCCCCAGCATTTT	CAIRIDQNQPQHF
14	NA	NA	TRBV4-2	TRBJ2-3	TGTGCCAGCACCAAGGGGGGGATCACAGATACGCAGTATTTT	CASTKGGITDTQYF
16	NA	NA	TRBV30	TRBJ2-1	TGTGCCTGGAGTGTTCCCGACAACCAACCATACAATGAGCAGTTCTTC	CAWSVPDNQPYNEQFF
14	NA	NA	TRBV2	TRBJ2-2	TGTGCCAGCAGCGAAAACAGGAACACCGGGGAGCTGTTTTTT	CASSENRNTGELFF
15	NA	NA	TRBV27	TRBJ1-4	TGTGCCAGCAGTTTATACAGGCTTGGGAATGAAAAACTGTTTTTT	CASSLYRLGNEKLFF
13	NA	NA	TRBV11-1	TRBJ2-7	TGTGCCAGCAGCTTAATCGGATTCTACGAGCAGTACTTC	CASSLIGFYEQYF
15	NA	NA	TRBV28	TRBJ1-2	TGTGCCAGCAGAAAACCGGGATCAGCTAACTATGGCTACACCTTC	CASRKPGSANYGYTF
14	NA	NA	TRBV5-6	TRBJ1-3	TGTGCCAGCAGCCGGAAGGTTTCGGGAAACACCATATATTTT	CASSRKVSGNTIYF
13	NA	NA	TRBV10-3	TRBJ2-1	TGTGCCATCAGTGGGGCGGCAAACAATGAGCAGTTCTTC	CAISGAANNEQFF
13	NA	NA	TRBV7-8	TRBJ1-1	TGTGCCAGCAGTCGCCGGGCTGAGGGTGAAGCTTTCTTT	CASSRRAEGEAFF
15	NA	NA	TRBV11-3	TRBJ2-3	TGTGCCAGCAGCTTAGGCGGGCAGAGCACAGATACGCAGTATTTT	CASSLGGQSTDTQYF